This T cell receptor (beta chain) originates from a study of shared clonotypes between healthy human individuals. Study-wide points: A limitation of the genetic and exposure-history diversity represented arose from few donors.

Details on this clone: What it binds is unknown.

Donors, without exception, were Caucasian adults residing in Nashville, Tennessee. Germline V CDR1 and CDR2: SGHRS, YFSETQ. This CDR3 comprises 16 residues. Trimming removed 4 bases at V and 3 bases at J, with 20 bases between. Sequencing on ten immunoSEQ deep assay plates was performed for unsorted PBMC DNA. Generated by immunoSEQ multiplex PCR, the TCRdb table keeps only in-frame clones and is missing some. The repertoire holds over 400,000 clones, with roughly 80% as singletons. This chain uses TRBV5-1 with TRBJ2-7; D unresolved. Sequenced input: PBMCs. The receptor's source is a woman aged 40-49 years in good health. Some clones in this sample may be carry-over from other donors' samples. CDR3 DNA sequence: TGCGCCAGCAGCCCGCGACCCGGACGTTTATACTACGAGCAGTACTTC. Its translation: CASSPRPGRLYYEQYF.